This entry concerns a single T cell receptor (beta chain). Antigen: not known. CDR1 DFQATT and CDR2 SNEGSKA come from the germline V gene (reference sequence). Trimming left V 5 bases short and J 10 bases short, with 9 bases between. The CDR3 loop spans 10 amino acids. The record originates from a study of cytomegalovirus exposure and HLA in healthy donors. Whole-study findings and limits: Researchers reportedly found TCR beta sequences accurately predicted most subjects' HLA-A and HLA-B alleles. Sequencing depth roughly uniform across donors was assumed in presence/absence analyses. A reported reduction in N-insertions relative to the roughly 710-donor mean was seen in an Asian-associated ancestry cluster in a later analysis.

The PCR used 60 Vbeta and 13 Jbeta primers. Clones were read by immunoSEQ multiplex PCR, and TCRdb kept only the in-frame ones, dropping some. Found here are about 100,000 clones, around 82% of them singletons; the top ten hold 4.5% to 5.5%. Sequencing used PBMCs. The clonotype originates from a man between 40 and 49 years old in good health and CMV-seropositive. The V call is TRBV20-1, the J call TRBJ2-1; D gene uncertain. CDR3 nucleotides: TGCAGTGCTGAAATAGAGGAGCAGTTCTTC. Protein sequence: CSAEIEEQFF.